This T cell receptor (beta chain) originates from a study of blood T cell repertoires in COVID-19. The CDR3 runs 14 residues. Trimming cost V 5 bases and J 7 bases, with 18 bases left between them. The V gene's germline CDR1 is MNHEY and CDR2 SVGAGI. Within the sample, this clone is medium-sized. Sequenced by immunoSEQ multiplex PCR; TCRdb stores in-frame clones only, minus some. The repertoire consists of tens of thousands of clones, with 65% to 90% occurring once and the leading ten covering approximately 10%. The specimen sequenced was peripheral blood. V gene TRBV6-5 combines with J gene TRBJ2-7, with D possibly being TRBD2 (6 bases). This receptor was obtained from a human donor in a cohort sampled during active COVID-19. The CDR3 is CASSPGTLAEEQYF. The DNA of the CDR3 is TGTGCCAGCAGTCCCGGGACCTTAGCGGAGGAGCAGTACTTC.